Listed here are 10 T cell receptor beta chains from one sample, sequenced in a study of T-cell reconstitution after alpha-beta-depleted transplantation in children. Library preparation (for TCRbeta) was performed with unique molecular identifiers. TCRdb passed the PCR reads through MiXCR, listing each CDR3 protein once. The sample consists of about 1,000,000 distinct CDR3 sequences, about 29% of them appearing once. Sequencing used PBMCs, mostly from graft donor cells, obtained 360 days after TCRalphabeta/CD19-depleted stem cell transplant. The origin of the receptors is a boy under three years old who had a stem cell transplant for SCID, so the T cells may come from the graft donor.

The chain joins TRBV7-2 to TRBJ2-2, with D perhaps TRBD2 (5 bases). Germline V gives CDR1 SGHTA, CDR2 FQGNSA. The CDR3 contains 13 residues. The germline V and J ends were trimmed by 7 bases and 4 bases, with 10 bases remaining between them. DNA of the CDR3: TGTGCCAGCAACGACTACCTCACCGGGGAGCTGTTTTTT. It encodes CASNDYLTGELFF.

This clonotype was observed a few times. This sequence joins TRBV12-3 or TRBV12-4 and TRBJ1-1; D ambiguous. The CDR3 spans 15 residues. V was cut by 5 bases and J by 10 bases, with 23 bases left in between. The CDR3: CASSVPPGFQRTAFF. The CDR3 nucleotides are TGTGCCAGCAGTGTCCCCCCGGGATTCCAGAGGACAGCTTTCTTT.

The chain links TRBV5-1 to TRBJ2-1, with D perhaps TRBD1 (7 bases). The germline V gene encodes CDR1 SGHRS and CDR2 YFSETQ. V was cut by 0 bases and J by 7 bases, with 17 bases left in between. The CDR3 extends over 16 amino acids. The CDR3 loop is CASSLDGTDGGNEQFF. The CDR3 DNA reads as TGCGCCAGCAGCTTGGATGGGACAGACGGAGGGAATGAGCAGTTCTTC.

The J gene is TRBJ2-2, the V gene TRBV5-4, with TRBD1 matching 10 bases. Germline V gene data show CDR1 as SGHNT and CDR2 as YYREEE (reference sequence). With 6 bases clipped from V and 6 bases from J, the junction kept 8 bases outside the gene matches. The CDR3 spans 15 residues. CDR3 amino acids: CASTWDRGSAGELFF. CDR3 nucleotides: TGTGCCAGCACCTGGGACAGGGGTTCCGCCGGGGAGCTGTTTTTT.

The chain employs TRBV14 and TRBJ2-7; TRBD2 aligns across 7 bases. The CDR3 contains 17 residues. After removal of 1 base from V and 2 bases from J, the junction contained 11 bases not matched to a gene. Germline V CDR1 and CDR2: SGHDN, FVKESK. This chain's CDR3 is CASSQVGELAAPYEQYF. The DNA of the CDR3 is TGTGCCAGCAGCCAAGTTGGGGAGCTAGCGGCTCCCTACGAGCAGTACTTC.

CDR3 DNA: TGTGCCACCGCTTTTATAGCGGGGGGCAAGACTTTCACAGATACGCAGTATTTT. Encoded protein: CATAFIAGGKTFTDTQYF. The chain recombines TRBV11-1 with TRBJ2-3; 10 bases map to TRBD2. CDR3 size: 18 residues. V was pared by 10 bases and J by 2 bases, with 18 bases of the junction left unmatched. Per germline, CDR1 SGHAT and CDR2 FQDESV (reference sequence).

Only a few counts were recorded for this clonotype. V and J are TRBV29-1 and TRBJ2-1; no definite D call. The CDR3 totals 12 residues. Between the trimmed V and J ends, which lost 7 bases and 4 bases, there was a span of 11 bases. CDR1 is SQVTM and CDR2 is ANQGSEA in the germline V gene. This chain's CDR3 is CSAGFGYNEQFF. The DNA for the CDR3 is TGCAGCGCCGGATTCGGGTACAATGAGCAGTTCTTC.

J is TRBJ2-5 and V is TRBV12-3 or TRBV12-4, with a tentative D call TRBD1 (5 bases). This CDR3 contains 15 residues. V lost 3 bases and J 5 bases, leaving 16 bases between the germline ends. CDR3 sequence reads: CASSFVGPGRETQYF. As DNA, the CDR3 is TGTGCCAGCAGTTTTGTGGGGCCCGGGCGGGAGACCCAGTACTTC.

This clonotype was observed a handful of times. The CDR3 sequence is CASRVSGEFTDTQYF. For the CDR3, the DNA is TGCGCCAGCAGAGTTAGCGGGGAGTTCACAGATACGCAGTATTTT. The genes are TRBV10-2 and TRBJ2-3, with 8 bases identical to TRBD2. V gave up 6 bases and J gave up 2 bases; unmatched junction bases: 7. This CDR3 spans 15 amino acids. Germline CDR1 is WSHSY and CDR2 is SAAADI.

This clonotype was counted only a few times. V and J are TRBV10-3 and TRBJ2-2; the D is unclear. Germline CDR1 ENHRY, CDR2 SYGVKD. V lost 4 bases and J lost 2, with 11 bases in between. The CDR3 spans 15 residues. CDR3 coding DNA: TGTGCCATCAGTGGATGGCCGGACAACACCGGGGAGCTGTTTTTT. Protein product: CAISGWPDNTGELFF.